Listed below are T cell receptor beta chains from one sample, sequenced in a study of T cells after yellow fever vaccination. From the 5' RACE reads, TCRdb called clonotypes with MiXCR, one entry per CDR3 protein. Of some 240,000 distinct CDR3 sequences detected, approximately 5.2% appear once; the ten largest clones hold around 3.5%. The specimen was CD4+ T cells sorted from PBMCs, collected on the day of the yellow fever booster vaccination. The receptor set was obtained from a man aged 18 to 30 who received the YFV17D yellow fever vaccine. The CDR3 runs from the conserved cysteine through the conserved F or W. The D gene is left open where the match is weak. Not all rows give a size; the values are once, few, many and, for expanded clones, a class.

>TRBV5-1|16|many|TRBD2|TRBJ2-3
CASSLDLAGATDTQYF
TGCGCCAGCAGCTTGGACCTAGCGGGGGCAACAGATACGCAGTATTTT
>TRBV6-5|13|few|NA|TRBJ2-2
CANYGRATGELFF
TGTGCCAATTATGGGAGAGCCACCGGGGAGCTGTTTTTT
>TRBV7-2|15|many|NA|TRBJ1-6
CASSPTGTNNSPLHF
TGTGCCAGCAGCCCAACCGGGACAAATAATTCACCCCTCCACTTT
>TRBV7-2|14|many|NA|TRBJ2-3
CASSRLGSTDTQYF
TGTGCCAGCAGCCGACTAGGAAGCACAGATACGCAGTATTTT
>TRBV5-1|13|many|NA|TRBJ1-3
CASSKSSGNTIYF
TGCGCCAGCTCGAAAAGCTCTGGAAACACCATATATTTT
>TRBV28|13|NA|NA|TRBJ1-5
CASSLFVGQPQHF
TGTGCCAGCAGTTTATTTGTGGGCCAGCCCCAGCATTTT
>TRBV18|14|NA|NA|TRBJ1-2
CASSPVNENYGYTF
TGTGCCAGCTCACCAGTTAATGAAAACTATGGCTACACCTTC
>TRBV20-1|13|few|TRBD1|TRBJ1-5
CSAIGQGNQPQHF
TGCAGTGCTATCGGACAGGGCAATCAGCCCCAGCATTTT
>TRBV2|13|NA|NA|TRBJ1-1
CASQTDFNTEAFF
TGTGCCAGCCAGACAGACTTTAACACTGAAGCTTTCTTT
>TRBV4-1|17|many|NA|TRBJ2-1
CASSQSRGGRSYNEQFF
TGCGCCAGCAGCCAATCTAGGGGGGGCCGCTCCTACAATGAGCAGTTCTTC
>TRBV4-1|15|NA|NA|TRBJ1-2
CASSQGGSELYGYTF
TGCGCCAGCAGCCAGGGAGGGAGTGAGCTCTATGGCTACACCTTC
>TRBV4-3|15|few|NA|TRBJ2-7
CASSQSRTGSYEQYF
TGCGCCAGCAGCCAAAGTCGAACTGGTTCCTACGAGCAGTACTTC
>TRBV20-1|14|few|TRBD2|TRBJ2-3
CSARIAGVTDTQYF
TGCAGTGCTAGAATAGCGGGGGTCACAGATACGCAGTATTTT
>TRBV5-1|14|many|NA|TRBJ1-5
CASSLGGINQPQHF
TGCGCCAGCAGCTTGGGGGGAATCAATCAGCCCCAGCATTTT
>TRBV7-9|16|many|TRBD1|TRBJ1-6
CASSLGTGDNSSPLHF
TGTGCCAGCAGCTTAGGGACAGGGGATAATAGTTCACCCCTCCACTTT
>TRBV20-1|13|NA|NA|TRBJ1-6
CSALEKPSSPLHF
TGCAGTGCTTTAGAGAAACCCAGTTCACCCCTCCACTTT
>TRBV20-1|14|many|NA|TRBJ1-1
CSARPGLGNTEAFF
TGCAGTGCTAGACCGGGACTGGGGAACACTGAAGCTTTCTTT
>TRBV3-1|11|many|NA|TRBJ2-7
CASSHTYEQYF
TGTGCCAGCAGCCACACCTACGAGCAGTACTTC
>TRBV4-1|17|few|NA|TRBJ2-5
CASSQGPVTVSQETQYF
TGCGCCAGCAGCCAAGGGCCGGTTACCGTTTCGCAAGAGACCCAGTACTTC
>TRBV20-1|15|few|NA|TRBJ2-2
CSAATPSWVTGELFF
TGCAGTGCTGCTACCCCCAGTTGGGTCACCGGGGAGCTGTTTTTT
>TRBV29-1|12|many|NA|TRBJ2-5
CSVGEIKETQYF
TGCAGCGTGGGGGAGATTAAAGAGACCCAGTACTTC
>TRBV20-1|15|NA|TRBD1|TRBJ1-2
CSAIRSGTGGYGYTF
TGCAGTGCTATCCGATCCGGGACAGGGGGCTATGGCTACACCTTC
>TRBV30|15|once|TRBD2|TRBJ2-1
CAWRERGEILNEQFF
TGTGCCTGGAGAGAGCGGGGGGAGATCCTCAATGAGCAGTTCTTC
>TRBV9|15|few|TRBD1|TRBJ1-6
CASSATGGIESPLHF
TGTGCCAGCAGCGCCACAGGGGGCATAGAGTCACCCCTCCACTTT
>TRBV27|14|NA|TRBD1|TRBJ1-2
CASRTRQGAAPFTF
TGTGCCAGCAGGACTCGGCAGGGGGCTGCCCCGTTCACCTTC
>TRBV7-9|14|few|NA|TRBJ1-4
CASSLKTEGEKLFF
TGTGCCAGCAGCTTGAAGACAGAGGGTGAAAAACTGTTTTTT
>TRBV5-1|12|NA|NA|TRBJ2-7
CASSLTSDEQYF
TGCGCCAGCAGCTTGACCTCAGACGAGCAGTACTTC
>TRBV7-2|16|NA|NA|TRBJ2-1
CASSSSAGALQNEQFF
TGTGCCAGCAGCTCCTCCGCCGGCGCCCTACAGAATGAGCAGTTCTTC
>TRBV7-2|14|many|TRBD2|TRBJ2-5
CASSLTSGGATQYF
TGTGCCAGCAGCTTGACTAGCGGGGGGGCGACCCAGTACTTC
>TRBV3-1|13|NA|NA|TRBJ1-2
CASSQDHGGGYTF
TGTGCCAGCAGCCAGGACCACGGGGGTGGCTACACCTTC
>TRBV27|13|many|NA|TRBJ2-3
CASSRQLTDTQYF
TGTGCCAGCAGTCGTCAGTTGACAGATACGCAGTATTTT
>TRBV12-3/TRBV12-4|14|few|TRBD1|TRBJ1-2
CASRPGQGSYGYTF
TGTGCCAGCAGGCCGGGACAGGGAAGCTATGGCTACACCTTC
>TRBV4-3|22|few|TRBD1|TRBJ2-3
CASSPKIDGTGLLDPLTDTQYF
TGCGCCAGCAGCCCTAAGATCGATGGGACAGGGCTTCTCGATCCCCTCACAGATACGCAGTATTTT
>TRBV6-2/TRBV6-3|17|few|NA|TRBJ2-2
CASSTRTVQLNTGELFF
TGTGCCAGCAGTACCCGGACAGTGCAGTTAAACACCGGGGAGCTGTTTTTT
>TRBV5-6|14|many|NA|TRBJ2-7
CASSLRSPSLEQYF
TGTGCCAGCAGCTTGCGGTCCCCATCCCTAGAGCAGTACTTC
>TRBV12-3/TRBV12-4|15|few|TRBD1|TRBJ2-7
CASSFRQGRRFEQYF
TGTGCCAGCAGTTTCCGACAGGGGAGAAGATTCGAGCAGTACTTC
>TRBV20-1|13|few|NA|TRBJ1-5
CSAREDSNQPQHF
TGCAGTGCTAGAGAAGATAGCAATCAGCCCCAGCATTTT
>TRBV18|12|NA|NA|TRBJ1-6
CASSPVNSPLHF
TGTGCCAGCTCACCAGTTAATTCACCCCTCCACTTT
>TRBV6-6|13|few|NA|TRBJ1-6
CASSYDGHSPLHF
TGTGCCAGCAGTTACGACGGACATTCACCCCTCCACTTT
>TRBV11-2|13|NA|TRBD1|TRBJ2-7
CASSGTGGHEQYF
TGTGCCTCCTCCGGGACAGGGGGACACGAGCAGTACTTC
>TRBV6-5|14|few|NA|TRBJ1-5
CASSYSIASRPQHF
TGTGCCAGCAGTTACTCGATCGCGTCGCGGCCCCAGCATTTT
>TRBV7-3|13|NA|NA|TRBJ2-1
CASRGGGGSKQFF
TGTGCCAGCAGAGGCGGGGGCGGTTCGAAGCAGTTCTTC
>TRBV20-1|11|few|NA|TRBJ1-2
CSARTDYGYTF
TGCAGTGCCAGGACGGACTATGGCTACACCTTC
>TRBV12-3/TRBV12-4|14|few|NA|TRBJ2-1
CASSPGTLTYEQFF
TGTGCCAGCAGCCCGGGGACATTGACTTATGAGCAGTTCTTC
>TRBV12-3/TRBV12-4|14|NA|TRBD1|TRBJ1-4
CASRIDRVDEKLFF
TGTGCCAGCAGAATAGACAGGGTGGATGAAAAACTGTTTTTT
>TRBV15|14|few|TRBD1|TRBJ1-2
CATQPRDRGLGYTF
TGTGCCACCCAACCCAGGGACAGGGGTCTGGGCTACACCTTC
>TRBV11-2|15|NA|TRBD1|TRBJ2-3
CASSAGGAGSDTQYF
TGTGCCAGCAGCGCAGGGGGCGCCGGTTCAGATACGCAGTATTTT
>TRBV11-2|15|many|TRBD1|TRBJ1-2
CASSPLDRAGDGYTF
TGTGCCAGCAGCCCCCTAGACAGGGCGGGGGATGGCTACACCTTC
>TRBV12-3/TRBV12-4|18|few|TRBD1|TRBJ1-6
CASSPTPGQGSYNSPLHF
TGTGCCAGCAGTCCGACCCCGGGACAGGGATCCTATAATTCACCCCTCCACTTT
>TRBV7-2|15|few|NA|TRBJ2-5
CASSPIAVRRETQYF
TGTGCCAGCAGCCCGATTGCGGTGCGGCGAGAGACCCAGTACTTC
>TRBV18|15|few|NA|TRBJ1-5
CASSPIGPSNQPQHF
TGTGCCAGCTCACCAATAGGGCCAAGCAATCAGCCCCAGCATTTT
>TRBV24-1|14|NA|NA|TRBJ2-1
CATSDLRGYNEQFF
TGTGCCACCAGTGACCTCAGAGGCTACAATGAGCAGTTCTTC
>TRBV5-1|14|many|NA|TRBJ2-4
CASSLTSDGNIQYF
TGCGCCAGCAGCTTGACGTCAGACGGAAACATTCAGTACTTC
>TRBV11-3|16|NA|TRBD2|TRBJ2-2
CASSRRSSGTTGELFF
TGTGCCAGCAGCCGAAGGTCAAGCGGGACGACCGGGGAGCTGTTTTTT
>TRBV5-5|15|few|NA|TRBJ1-4
CASSLTAGIYEKLFF
TGTGCCAGCAGCTTGACGGCAGGGATCTATGAAAAACTGTTTTTT
>TRBV20-1|15|NA|TRBD1|TRBJ2-2
CSAHPGQGNTGELFF
TGCAGTGCTCATCCGGGACAGGGGAACACCGGGGAGCTGTTTTTT
>TRBV12-3/TRBV12-4|12|many|NA|TRBJ1-6
CASSLEGSPLHF
TGTGCCAGCAGTTTAGAAGGTTCACCCCTCCACTTT